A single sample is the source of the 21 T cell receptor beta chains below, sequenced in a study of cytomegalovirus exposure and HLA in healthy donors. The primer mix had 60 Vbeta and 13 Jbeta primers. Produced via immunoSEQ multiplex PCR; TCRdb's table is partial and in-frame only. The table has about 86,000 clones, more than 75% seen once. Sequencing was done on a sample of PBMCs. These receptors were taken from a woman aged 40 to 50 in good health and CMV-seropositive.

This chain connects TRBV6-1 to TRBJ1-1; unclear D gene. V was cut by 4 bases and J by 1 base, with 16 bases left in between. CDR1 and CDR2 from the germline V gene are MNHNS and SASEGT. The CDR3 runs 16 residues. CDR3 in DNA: TGTGCCAGCAGTGGACCCTCGTTTGGGCAGAACACTGAAGCTTTCTTT. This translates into CASSGPSFGQNTEAFF.

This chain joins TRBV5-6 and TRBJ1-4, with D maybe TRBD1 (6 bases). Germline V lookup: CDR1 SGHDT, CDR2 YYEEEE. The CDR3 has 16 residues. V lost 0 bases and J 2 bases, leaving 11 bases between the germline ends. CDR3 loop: CASSLDRELTNEKLFF. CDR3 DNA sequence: TGTGCCAGCAGCTTGGACAGGGAATTGACTAATGAAAAACTGTTTTTT.

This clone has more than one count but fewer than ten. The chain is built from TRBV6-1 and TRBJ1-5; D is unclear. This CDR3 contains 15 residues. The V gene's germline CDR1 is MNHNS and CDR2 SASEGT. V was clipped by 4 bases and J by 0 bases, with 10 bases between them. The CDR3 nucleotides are TGTGCCAGCAGTGTCAGCGTATATAGCAATCAGCCCCAGCATTTT. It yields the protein CASSVSVYSNQPQHF.

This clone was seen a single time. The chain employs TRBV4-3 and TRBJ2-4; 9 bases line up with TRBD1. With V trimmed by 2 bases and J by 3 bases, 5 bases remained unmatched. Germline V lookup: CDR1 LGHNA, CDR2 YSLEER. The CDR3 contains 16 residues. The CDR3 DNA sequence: TGCGCCAGCAGCCAAAGGACAGGGGAAGACAAAAACATTCAGTACTTC. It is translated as CASSQRTGEDKNIQYF.

CDR3 protein: CASSYSSGRASNEQFF. The CDR3 nucleotides are TGTGCCAGCAGTTACTCTAGCGGGAGGGCCTCCAATGAGCAGTTCTTC. This chain uses TRBV6-6 with TRBJ2-1, with 11 bases matching TRBD2. The CDR3 length is 16 residues. Trimming cost V 0 bases and J 6 bases; bases outside gene matches: 4. Germline CDR1 MNHNY, CDR2 SVGAGI (reference sequence).

The chain's CDR3 is CASSLPSSGGQTDTQYF. Here the CDR3 DNA reads TGCGCCAGCAGCTTGCCGTCTAGCGGGGGGCAAACAGATACGCAGTATTTT. This chain connects TRBV5-1 to TRBJ2-3; 11 bases agree with TRBD2. Germline-derived CDR1 and CDR2 are SGHRS and YFSETQ. The junction had 7 bases not matched to a gene; V was cut back by 1 base and J by 3 bases. The CDR3 is made up of 17 amino acids.

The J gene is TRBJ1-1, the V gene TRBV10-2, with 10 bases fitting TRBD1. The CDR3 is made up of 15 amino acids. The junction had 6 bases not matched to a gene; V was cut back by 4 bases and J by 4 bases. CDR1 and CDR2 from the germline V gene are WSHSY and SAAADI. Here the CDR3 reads CASSVRQGARTEAFF. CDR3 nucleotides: TGCGCCAGCAGTGTAAGACAGGGGGCGCGCACTGAAGCTTTCTTT.

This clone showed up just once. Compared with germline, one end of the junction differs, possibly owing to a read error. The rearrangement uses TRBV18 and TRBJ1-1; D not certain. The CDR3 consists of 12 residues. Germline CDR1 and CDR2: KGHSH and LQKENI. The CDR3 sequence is CASSLSEAVFRF. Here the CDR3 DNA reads TGTGCCAGCTCCCTATCGGAGGCAGTTTTTCGCTTT.

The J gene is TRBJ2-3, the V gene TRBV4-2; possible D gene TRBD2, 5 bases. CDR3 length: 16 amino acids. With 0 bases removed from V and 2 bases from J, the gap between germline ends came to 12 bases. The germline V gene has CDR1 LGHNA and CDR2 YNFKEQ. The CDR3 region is CASSQERVGYTDTQYF. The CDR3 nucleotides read TGTGCCAGCAGCCAAGAGAGGGTGGGGTACACAGATACGCAGTATTTT.

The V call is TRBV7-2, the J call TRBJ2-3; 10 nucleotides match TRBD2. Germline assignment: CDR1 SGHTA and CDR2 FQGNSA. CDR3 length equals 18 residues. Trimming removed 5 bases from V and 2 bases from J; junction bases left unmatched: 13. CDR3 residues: CASSLQNSGRRDTDTQYF. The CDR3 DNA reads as TGTGCCAGCAGCCTCCAGAATAGCGGGAGGCGGGACACAGATACGCAGTATTTT. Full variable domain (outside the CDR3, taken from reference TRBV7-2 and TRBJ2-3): GAGVSQSPSNKVTEKGKDVELRCDPISGHTALYWYRQSLGQGLEFLIYFQGNSAPDKSGLPSDRFSAERTGGSVSTLTIQRTQQEDSAVYLCASSLQNSGRRDTDTQYFGPGTRLTVL.

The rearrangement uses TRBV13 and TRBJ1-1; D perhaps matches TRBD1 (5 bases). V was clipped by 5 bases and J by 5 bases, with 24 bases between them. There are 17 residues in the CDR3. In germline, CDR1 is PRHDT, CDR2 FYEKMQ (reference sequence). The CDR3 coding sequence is TGTGCCAGCAGCACCCCCCGGGGGGGGTTGGATTCGACTGAAGCTTTCTTT. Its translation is CASSTPRGGLDSTEAFF.

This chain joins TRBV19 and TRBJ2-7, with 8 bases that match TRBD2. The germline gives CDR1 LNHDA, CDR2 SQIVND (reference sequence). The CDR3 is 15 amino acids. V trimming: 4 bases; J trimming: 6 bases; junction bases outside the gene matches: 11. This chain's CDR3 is CASSTQIAGPFEQYF. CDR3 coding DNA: TGTGCCAGTAGTACGCAGATAGCGGGGCCCTTCGAGCAGTACTTC.

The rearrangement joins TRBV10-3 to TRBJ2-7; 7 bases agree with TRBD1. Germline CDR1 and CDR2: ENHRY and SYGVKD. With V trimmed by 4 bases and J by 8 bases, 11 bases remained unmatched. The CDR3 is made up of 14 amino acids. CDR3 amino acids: CAISVTGTAQKQYF. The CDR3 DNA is TGTGCCATCAGTGTTACCGGGACAGCCCAGAAGCAGTACTTC.

The CDR3 coding sequence is TGTGCCAGCACGGGAGGCGCTAATCAGCCCCAGCATTTT. It translates to CASTGGANQPQHF. The V and J genes are TRBV7-9 and TRBJ1-5, with D uncertain. The CDR3 is 13 amino acids. V shed 7 bases and J shed 4 bases, with 11 bases lying between them. The germline V gene encodes CDR1 SEHNR and CDR2 FQNEAQ (reference sequence).

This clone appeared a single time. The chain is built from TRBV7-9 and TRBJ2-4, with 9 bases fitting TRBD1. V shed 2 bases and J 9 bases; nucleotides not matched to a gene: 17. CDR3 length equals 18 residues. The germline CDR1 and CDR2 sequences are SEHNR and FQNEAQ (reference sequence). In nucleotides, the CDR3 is TGTGCCAGCAGCTTAACCCCCGGACAGGGGAGTAGGGTGGCCATTCAGTACTTC. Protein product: CASSLTPGQGSRVAIQYF.

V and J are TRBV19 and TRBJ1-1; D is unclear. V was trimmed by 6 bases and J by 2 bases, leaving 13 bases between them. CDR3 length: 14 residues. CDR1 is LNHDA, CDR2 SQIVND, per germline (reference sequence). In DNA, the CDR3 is TGTGCCAGTAGAAAGAGAGGTGATAACACTGAAGCTTTCTTT. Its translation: CASRKRGDNTEAFF.

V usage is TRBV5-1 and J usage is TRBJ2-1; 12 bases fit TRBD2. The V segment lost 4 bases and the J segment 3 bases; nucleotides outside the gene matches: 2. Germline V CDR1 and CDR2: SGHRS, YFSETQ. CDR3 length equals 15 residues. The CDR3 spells CASSQGLAGYNEQFF. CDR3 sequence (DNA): TGCGCCAGCAGCCAGGGACTAGCGGGCTACAATGAGCAGTTCTTC.

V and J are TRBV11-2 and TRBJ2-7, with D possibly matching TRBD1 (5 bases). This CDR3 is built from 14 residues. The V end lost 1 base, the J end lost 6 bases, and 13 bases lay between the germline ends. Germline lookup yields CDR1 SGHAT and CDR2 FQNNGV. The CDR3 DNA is TGTGCCAGCAGCTTAGTAGGCAGGGTCTTCGAGCAGTACTTC. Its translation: CASSLVGRVFEQYF. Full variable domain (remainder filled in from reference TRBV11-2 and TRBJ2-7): EAGVAQSPRYKIIEKRQSVAFWCNPISGHATLYWYQQILGQGPKLLIQFQNNGVVDDSQLPKDRFSAERLKGVDSTLKIQPAKLEDSAVYLCASSLVGRVFEQYFGPGTRLTVT.

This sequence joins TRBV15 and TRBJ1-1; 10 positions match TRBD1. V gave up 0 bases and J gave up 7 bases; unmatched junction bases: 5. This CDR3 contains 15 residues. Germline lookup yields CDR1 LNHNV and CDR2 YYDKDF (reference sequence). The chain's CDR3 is CATSRDKGQGREAFF. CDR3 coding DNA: TGTGCCACCAGCAGAGATAAGGGACAGGGGCGTGAAGCTTTCTTT.

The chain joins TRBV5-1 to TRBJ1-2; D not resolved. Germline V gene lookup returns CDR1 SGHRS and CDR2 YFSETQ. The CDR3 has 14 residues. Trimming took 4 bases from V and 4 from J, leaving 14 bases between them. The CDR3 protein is CASSEEVTLYGYTF. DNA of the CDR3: TGCGCCAGCAGCGAGGAGGTTACCCTCTATGGCTACACCTTC.

The CDR3 spells CASSFFSGLYGYTF. The CDR3 nucleotides read TGTGCCAGCAGCTTTTTCTCGGGTCTATATGGCTACACCTTC. V and J are TRBV7-9 and TRBJ1-2, with D uncertain. The CDR3 totals 14 residues. V was pared by 3 bases and J by 5 bases, with 13 bases between. Germline-derived CDR1 and CDR2 are SEHNR and FQNEAQ (reference sequence).